This T cell receptor (beta chain) was identified during a study of beta chain bispecific antibodies for T cell cancers (dated by TCRdb to the early 2020s). For context, the study as a whole: Healthy donor T cells were cocultured with T cell leukemia lines and bispecific antibodies, then TRBV sequencing of surviving cells measured the depletion of each TRBV family. Jurkat cells expressed surface TRBV12 (TRBV12-3), and HPB-ALL cells expressed surface TRBV5-5. What the authors observed across the whole study: Each sequenced sample mixed leukemia cell line cells with normal T cells, and most targeted TRBV signal came from the leukemia cells rather than normal T cells. Cross-reactivity of the anti-TRBV5-5 antibody with TRBV5-6 was attributed to high sequence similarity between the two genes.

T cells were expanded from blood mononuclear cells with anti-CD3 antibody OKT3 or CD3/CD28 Dynabeads for approximately 3 days. The expanded T cells were grown in RPMI 1640 containing around 9.2% fetal bovine serum, recombinant human IL-2 (around 91 IU/ml) and IL-7 (about 4.5 ng/ml). For cocultures, approximately 5 x 10^4 normal T cells were combined with approximately 5 x 10^4 target cells and bispecific antibody in 75 to 100 ul and incubated for 15 to 20 hours at 37 degrees C. Each bispecific antibody was composed of two single-chain variable fragments, which were expressed in a single-chain diabody format with a His tag. Effector T cells came from healthy human donors; peripheral blood mononuclear cells were isolated from leukapheresis samples by Ficoll density gradient centrifugation. This clonotype was recorded a few times. Which antigen it targets is not known. Base qualities are not recorded, but no much larger clone differs from it by a single base.

Libraries incorporated unique molecular identifier barcodes, which were used to quantify clonotypes. Qiagen AllPrep DNA/RNA Micro kits were used to isolate total RNA, and an Agilent TapeStation was used to check RNA quality. TCR beta libraries were constructed by 5' RACE, in which cDNA synthesis was followed by two PCR steps with TCR beta constant-region gene-specific primers. TCR beta libraries were sequenced on an Illumina MiSeq platform. For the original study's pipeline: MIGEC, MiXCR and VDJtools were used for read processing. Clonotype frequency was computed as the clonotype's share of unique molecular identifiers among all unique molecular identifiers in the sample. Any TRBV gene that IMGT lists as a pseudogene or open reading frame, and is therefore nonfunctional, such as TRBV1, TRBV12-1 and TRBV21, was left out. TCRdb applied fastp at Q25 and MiXCR to the public reads, then kept only in-frame beta chains. Entries are consolidated by CDR3 protein sequence, retaining the most common genes and DNA. The V and J calls and clone size are TCRdb's, not the authors'. The sample table holds some 20,000 distinct CDR3 sequences, of which about 2.7% were seen once. About 31% of the sample lies in the top ten.

Taken from the germline V gene (reference sequence), the CDR1 and CDR2 loops are LNHDA and SQIVND. The CDR3 has 15 amino acids, counting the end cysteine and phenylalanine. Here the CDR3 DNA is all that survives: 45 bases in frame from base 1. V is reduced by 5 bases and J by 6 bases, leaving a spacing of 14 bases between them. The origin of this receptor is a human donor in good health. Some clones in this sample may be carry-over from other donors' samples. In this chain, TRBV19 is recombined with TRBJ1-6; TRBD1 is possibly the D segment (6 matching bases). The specimen sequenced was healthy donor T cells cultured with leukemia cells. The DNA sequence reads TGTGCCAGTAGTTGGGGGGCGCCAGCTAATTCACCCCTCCACTTT. Translated, it reads CASSWGAPANSPLHF.